This TCR beta chain appears in the sequencing data of a study of blood T cell repertoires in COVID-19. CDR3 length: 15 residues. The germline V gene has CDR1 MDHEN and CDR2 SYDVKM. The V segment lost 3 bases and the J segment 10 bases; nucleotides outside the gene matches: 7. Sequencing was performed with immunoSEQ multiplex PCR; in TCRdb, only in-frame clones are kept and a portion is missing. The data contain fewer than 200,000 clones, around 72% of them seen just once; the ten biggest clones take up 3%. J is TRBJ1-6 and V is TRBV28; 9 positions agree with TRBD1. The receptor was isolated from a woman over 75 with acute or convalescent COVID-19. The sequencing sample was made of peripheral blood. Here the CDR3 DNA reads TGTGCCAGCAGTTTTAGGGACAGGGAAAACTCACCCCTCCACTTT. Translating gives CASSFRDRENSPLHF.